This T cell receptor beta chain was sequenced for a study of tumor-infiltrating lymphocytes in localized non-small cell lung cancer. On the study more broadly: The cohort mixed smokers and never-smokers, several histologies, and some post-neoadjuvant-chemotherapy samples. The study's findings and limits: Different pieces of the same tissue were used for each assay. Available tissue quantity limited TCR sequencing to a patient subset. Recurrence-free survival showed no association with tumor T-cell fraction.

About this clone: As yet, its antigen is unknown.

The CDR3 extends over 14 amino acids. V lost 1 base, J lost 5 bases, and 12 bases lay in between. In germline, CDR1 is SGHNT, CDR2 YYREEE (reference sequence). The method was immunoSEQ multiplex PCR; TCRdb's version includes in-frame clones alone and lacks a portion of them. Among roughly 14,000 clones listed, around four fifths were seen once. Sequenced sample: lung tumor tissue. The chain has TRBV5-4 and TRBJ2-5; a weak D match, TRBD2 (5 bases). The origin of this receptor is a human donor with non-small cell lung cancer. The CDR3 protein is CASSLPRAEETQYF. CDR3 DNA sequence: TGTGCCAGCAGCTTGCCGCGGGCGGAGGAGACCCAGTACTTC.